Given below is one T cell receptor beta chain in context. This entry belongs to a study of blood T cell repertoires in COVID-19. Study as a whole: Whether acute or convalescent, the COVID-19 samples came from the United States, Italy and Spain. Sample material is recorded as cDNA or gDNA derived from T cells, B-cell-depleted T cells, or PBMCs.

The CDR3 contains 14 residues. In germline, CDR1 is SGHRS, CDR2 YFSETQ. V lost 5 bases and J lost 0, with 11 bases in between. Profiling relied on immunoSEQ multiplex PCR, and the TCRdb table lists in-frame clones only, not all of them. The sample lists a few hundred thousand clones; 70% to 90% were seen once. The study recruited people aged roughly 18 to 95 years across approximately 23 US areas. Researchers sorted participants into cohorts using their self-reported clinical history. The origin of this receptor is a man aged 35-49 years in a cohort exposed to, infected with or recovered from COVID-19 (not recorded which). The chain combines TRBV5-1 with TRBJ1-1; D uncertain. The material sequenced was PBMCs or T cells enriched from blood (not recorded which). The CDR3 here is CASRFVELNTEAFF. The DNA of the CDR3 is TGCGCCAGCAGATTCGTAGAGTTGAACACTGAAGCTTTCTTT.